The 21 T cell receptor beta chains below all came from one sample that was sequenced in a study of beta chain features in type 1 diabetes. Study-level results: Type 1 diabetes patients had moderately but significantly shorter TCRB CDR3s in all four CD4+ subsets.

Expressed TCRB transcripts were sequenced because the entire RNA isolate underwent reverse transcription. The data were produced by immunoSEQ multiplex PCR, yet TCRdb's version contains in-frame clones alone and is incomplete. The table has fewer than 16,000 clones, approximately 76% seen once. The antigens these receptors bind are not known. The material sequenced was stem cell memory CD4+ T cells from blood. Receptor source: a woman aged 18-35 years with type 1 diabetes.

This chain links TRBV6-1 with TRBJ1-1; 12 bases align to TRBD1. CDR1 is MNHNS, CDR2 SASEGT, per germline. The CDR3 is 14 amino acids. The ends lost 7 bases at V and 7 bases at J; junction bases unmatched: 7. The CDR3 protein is CASKLGTGGGEAFF. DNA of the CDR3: TGTGCCAGCAAGCTCGGGACAGGGGGCGGTGAAGCTTTCTTT.

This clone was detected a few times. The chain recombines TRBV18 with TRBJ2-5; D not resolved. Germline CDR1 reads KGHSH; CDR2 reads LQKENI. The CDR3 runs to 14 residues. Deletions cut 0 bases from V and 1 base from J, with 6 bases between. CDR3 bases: TGTGCCAGCTCACCACCTGGCAGCCAAGAGACCCAGTACTTC. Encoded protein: CASSPPGSQETQYF.

This CDR3 reads CASSRQVSSSYEQYV. CDR3 in DNA: TGTGCCAGCAGCCGACAGGTCTCTAGCTCCTACGAGCAGTACGTC. The chain has TRBV5-6 and TRBJ2-7, with D tentatively TRBD1 (6 bases). The CDR3 loop spans 15 amino acids. Between the trimmed V and J ends, which lost 4 bases and 0 bases, there was a span of 14 bases. Germline CDR1 SGHDT, CDR2 YYEEEE.

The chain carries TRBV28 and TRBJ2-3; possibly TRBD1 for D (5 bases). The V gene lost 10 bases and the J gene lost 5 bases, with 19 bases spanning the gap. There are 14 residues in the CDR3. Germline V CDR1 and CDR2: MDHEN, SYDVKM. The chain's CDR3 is CATFDGAPVDTQYF. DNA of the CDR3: TGTGCCACCTTTGATGGGGCGCCCGTAGATACGCAGTATTTT.

The CDR3: CASSAETGVGGTQYF. The CDR3 bases are TGTGCCAGCAGCGCGGAGACGGGAGTTGGTGGGACCCAGTACTTC. This chain connects TRBV5-4 to TRBJ2-5; D may be TRBD2 (6 bases). The CDR3 sequence is 15 residues long. Germline assignment: CDR1 SGHNT and CDR2 YYREEE (reference sequence). V was trimmed by 4 bases and J by 7 bases, leaving 20 bases between them.

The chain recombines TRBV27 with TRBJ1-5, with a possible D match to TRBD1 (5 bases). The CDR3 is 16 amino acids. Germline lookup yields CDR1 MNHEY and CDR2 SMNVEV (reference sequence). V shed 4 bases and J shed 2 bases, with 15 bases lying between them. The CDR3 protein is CASSSWQGVGNQPQHF. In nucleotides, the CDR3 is TGTGCCAGCAGTTCCTGGCAGGGTGTCGGCAATCAGCCCCAGCATTTT.

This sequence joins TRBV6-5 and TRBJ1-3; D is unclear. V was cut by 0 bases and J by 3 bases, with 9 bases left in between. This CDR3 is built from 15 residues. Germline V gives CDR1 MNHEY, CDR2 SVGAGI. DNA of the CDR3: TGTGCCAGCAGTTACTCCCACGAGGTTGGAAACACCATATATTTT. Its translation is CASSYSHEVGNTIYF.

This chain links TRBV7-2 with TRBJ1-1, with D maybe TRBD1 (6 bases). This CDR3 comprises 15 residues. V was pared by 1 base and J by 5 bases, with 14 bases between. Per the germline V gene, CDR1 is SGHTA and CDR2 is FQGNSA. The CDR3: CASSLGWGRRTEAFF. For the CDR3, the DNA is TGTGCCAGCAGCTTAGGATGGGGGCGAAGGACTGAAGCTTTCTTT.

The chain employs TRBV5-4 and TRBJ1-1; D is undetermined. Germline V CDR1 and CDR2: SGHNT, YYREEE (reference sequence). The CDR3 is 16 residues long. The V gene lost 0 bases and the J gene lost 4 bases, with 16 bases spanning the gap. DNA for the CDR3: TGTGCCAGCAGCTTGGGGGCCCGTGATTACTCCACTGAAGCTTTCTTT. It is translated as CASSLGARDYSTEAFF.

The CDR3: CASSLLAANTGELFF. The DNA for the CDR3 is TGCGCCAGCAGCTTGCTAGCAGCGAACACCGGGGAGCTGTTTTTT. The rearrangement uses TRBV5-1 and TRBJ2-2, with a tentative D call TRBD2 (5 bases). Germline V gives CDR1 SGHRS, CDR2 YFSETQ. The CDR3 length is 15 residues. V lost 1 base to trimming and J lost 0 bases, with 7 bases between them. Variable domain in full (rest from reference TRBV5-1 and TRBJ2-2): KAGVTQTPRYLIKTRGQQVTLSCSPISGHRSVSWYQQTPGQGLQFLFEYFSETQRNKGNFPGRFSGRQFSNSRSEMNVSTLELGDSALYLCASSLLAANTGELFFGEGSRLTVL.

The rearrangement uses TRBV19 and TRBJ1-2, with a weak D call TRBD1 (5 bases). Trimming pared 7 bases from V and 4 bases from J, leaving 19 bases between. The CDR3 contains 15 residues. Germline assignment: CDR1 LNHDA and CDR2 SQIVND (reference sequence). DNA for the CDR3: TGTGCCAGTACCGGGCCGGGGGACGGGGTCTATGGCTACACCTTC. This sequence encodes CASTGPGDGVYGYTF.

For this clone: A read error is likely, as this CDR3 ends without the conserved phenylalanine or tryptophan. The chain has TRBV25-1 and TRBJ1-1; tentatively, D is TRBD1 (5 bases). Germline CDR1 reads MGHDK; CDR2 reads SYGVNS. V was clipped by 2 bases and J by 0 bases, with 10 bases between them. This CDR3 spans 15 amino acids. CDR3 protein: CASSERTDMNTEAFL. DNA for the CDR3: TGTGCCAGCAGTGAACGGACGGACATGAACACTGAAGCTTTCCTT.

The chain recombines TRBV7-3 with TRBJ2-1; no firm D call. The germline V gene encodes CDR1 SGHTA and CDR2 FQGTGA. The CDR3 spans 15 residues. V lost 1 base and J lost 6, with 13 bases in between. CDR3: CASSLIPANTNEQFF. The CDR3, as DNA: TGTGCCAGCAGCTTAATTCCTGCCAACACCAATGAGCAGTTCTTC.

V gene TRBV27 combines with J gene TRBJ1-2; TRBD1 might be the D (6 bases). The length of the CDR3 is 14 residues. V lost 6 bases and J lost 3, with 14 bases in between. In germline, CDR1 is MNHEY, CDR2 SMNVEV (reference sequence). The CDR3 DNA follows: TGTGCCAGCAGCCCGAGGGGACAAGACTATGGCTACACCTTC. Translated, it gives CASSPRGQDYGYTF.

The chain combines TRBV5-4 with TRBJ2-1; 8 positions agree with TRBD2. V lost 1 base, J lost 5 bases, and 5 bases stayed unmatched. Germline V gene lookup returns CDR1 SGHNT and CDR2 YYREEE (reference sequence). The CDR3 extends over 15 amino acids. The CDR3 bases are TGTGCCAGCAGCTTGAGCGGGAGAGGGCACAATGAGCAGTTCTTC. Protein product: CASSLSGRGHNEQFF.

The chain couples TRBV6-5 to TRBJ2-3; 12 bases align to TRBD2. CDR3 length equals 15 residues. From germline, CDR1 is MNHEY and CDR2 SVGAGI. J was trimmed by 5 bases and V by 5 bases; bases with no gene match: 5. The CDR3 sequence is CASSKLAGGRDTQYF. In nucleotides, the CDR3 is TGTGCCAGCAGTAAACTAGCGGGAGGACGAGATACGCAGTATTTT.

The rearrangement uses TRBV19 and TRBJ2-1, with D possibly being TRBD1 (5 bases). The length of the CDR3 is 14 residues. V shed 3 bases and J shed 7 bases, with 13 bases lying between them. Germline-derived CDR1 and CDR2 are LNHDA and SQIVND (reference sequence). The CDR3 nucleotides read TGTGCCAGTAGTATGTCTCAGGGTAGGAATGAGCAGTTCTTC. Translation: CASSMSQGRNEQFF.

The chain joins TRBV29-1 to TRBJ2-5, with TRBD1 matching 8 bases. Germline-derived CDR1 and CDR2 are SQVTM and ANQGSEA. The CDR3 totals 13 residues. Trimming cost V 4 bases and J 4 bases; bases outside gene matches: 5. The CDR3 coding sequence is TGCAGCGTTGTCCAGGGGGCTGGAGAGACCCAGTACTTC. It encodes CSVVQGAGETQYF.

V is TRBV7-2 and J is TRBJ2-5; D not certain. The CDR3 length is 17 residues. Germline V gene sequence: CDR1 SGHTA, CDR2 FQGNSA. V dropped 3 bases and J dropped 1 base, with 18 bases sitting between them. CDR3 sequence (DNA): TGTGCCAGCAGCTTTTATGCAGCGCCCATGACCCAAGAGACCCAGTACTTC. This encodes CASSFYAAPMTQETQYF.

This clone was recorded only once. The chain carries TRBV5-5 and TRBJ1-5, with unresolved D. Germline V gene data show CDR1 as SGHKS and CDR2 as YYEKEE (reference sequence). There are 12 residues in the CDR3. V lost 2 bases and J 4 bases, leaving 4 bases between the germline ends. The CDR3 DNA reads TGTGCCAGCAGCTTACTAAATCAGCCCCAGCATTTT. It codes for CASSLLNQPQHF.

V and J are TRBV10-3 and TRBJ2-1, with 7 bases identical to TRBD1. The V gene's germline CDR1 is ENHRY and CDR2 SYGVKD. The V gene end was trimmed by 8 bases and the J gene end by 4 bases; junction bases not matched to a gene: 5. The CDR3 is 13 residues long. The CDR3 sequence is CAIGQQGYNEQFF. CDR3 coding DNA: TGTGCCATCGGGCAACAGGGGTACAATGAGCAGTTCTTC.